One sample yielded the 6 T cell receptor beta chains listed below, sequenced in a study of shared clonotypes between healthy human individuals. CD45RO negativity and positive selection for CCR7 defined naive CD8 cells, a population that excluded terminally differentiated effector memory CD45RA+ cells. Profiling relied on immunoSEQ multiplex PCR, and the TCRdb table lists in-frame clones only, not all of them. The sample includes around 620,000 clones, roughly 95% of them seen just once. The sequenced sample was naive CD8+ T cells sorted from blood. These receptors originate from a woman younger than 45 in good health.

The J gene is TRBJ2-2, the V gene TRBV21-1. TRBV21-1 is labeled a pseudogene. The CDR3 extends over 14 amino acids. Here the CDR3 reads CASLLDANTGELFF. The CDR3 DNA follows: TGTGCCAGCTTGCTTGACGCTAACACCGGGGAGCTGTTTTTT.

The chain links TRBV27 to TRBJ1-1, with no clear D. This CDR3 has 14 residues. Per germline, CDR1 MNHEY and CDR2 SMNVEV (reference sequence). V was pared by 4 bases and J by 1 base, with 10 bases between. CDR3 amino acids: CASSSYHQNTEAFF. As DNA, the CDR3 is TGTGCCAGCAGTTCGTACCACCAGAACACTGAAGCTTTCTTT.

The table lists this clone with a count of one. The chain carries TRBV19 and TRBJ1-4; D possibly corresponds to TRBD1 (6 bases). The CDR3 is made up of 16 amino acids. Germline CDR1 and CDR2: LNHDA and SQIVND (reference sequence). The V end was cut by 5 bases, the J end by 4 bases, with 17 bases between. The CDR3 here is CASSHYQDSHNEKLFF. The DNA for the CDR3 is TGTGCCAGTAGTCATTATCAGGACAGTCATAATGAAAAACTGTTTTTT.

V and J are TRBV19 and TRBJ1-3, with a weak D call TRBD1 (5 bases). CDR1 is LNHDA and CDR2 is SQIVND in the germline V gene (reference sequence). V was cut by 5 bases and J by 0 bases, with 14 bases left in between. The CDR3 runs 16 residues. For the CDR3, the DNA is TGTGCCAGTAGTGGATGGGGACTGATCTCTGGAAACACCATATATTTT. Its translation is CASSGWGLISGNTIYF.

This rearrangement joins TRBV9 to TRBJ2-1; 7 bases map to TRBD2. The length of the CDR3 is 17 residues. Germline CDR1 reads SGDLS; CDR2 reads YYNGEE. V shed 1 base, J shed 6 bases, and the junction held 13 bases outside the gene matches. The CDR3 region has the DNA TGTGCCAGCAGCGTATTTCACCTAGCGGCGGCGATCAATGAGCAGTTCTTC. Its protein product is CASSVFHLAAAINEQFF.

The gene calls are TRBV29-1 and TRBJ2-5, with 8 bases aligning to TRBD2. The J call may not be correct, given that the DNA end is closer to TRBJ2-7. Germline CDR1 is SQVTM and CDR2 is ANQGSEA. The CDR3 spans 12 residues. In DNA form, the CDR3 reads TGCAGCGCCGGGACTAGAGCCTACGAGCAGTACTTC. It specifies CSAGTRAYEQYF.